This T cell receptor beta chain comes out of a study of T cell repertoires in cytomegalovirus infection. Study overall: Through public TCR beta signatures, both CMV infection and matching HLA type were indicated. The study's findings and limits: Using cumulative public TCR beta family frequency, the authors identified those who carried CMV together with the relevant HLA. The response measured ex vivo was dominated by TCR beta clonotypes (HLA-C-restricted and CMV-specific).

TCRdb reanalysed the reads using MiXCR and keeps one entry per CDR3 protein. The data show approximately 500,000 distinct CDR3 sequences, 26% seen once. CDR1 and CDR2 from the germline V gene are SGHTA and FQGNSA. This CDR3 has 13 amino acids. With 1 base clipped from V and 7 bases from J, the junction kept 2 bases outside the gene matches. This clonotype was seen many times. Its antigen is as yet unknown. Input material: PBMCs. The receptor was isolated from a human donor in good health (CMV status not recorded). Some clones in this sample may be carry-over from other donors' samples. The chain combines TRBV7-2 with TRBJ2-5, with 8 bases aligning to TRBD2. The CDR3 here is CASSLEREGTQYF. CDR3 sequence (DNA): TGTGCCAGCAGCTTAGAACGGGAGGGGACCCAGTACTTC.